The 7 T cell receptor beta chains reported below all come from one sample, sequenced in a study of T cells in Graves' hyperthyroidism and ophthalmopathy. Amplification targeted TCR beta CDR3 regions from RNA transcripts. HTBI primers were used for first-round RT-PCR of the TCR CDR3. TCRdb independently ran MiXCR on the multiplex PCR reads; one entry per CDR3 protein. Among roughly 300,000 distinct CDR3 sequences listed, approximately 15% were seen once. Sequencing used blood. The origin of the receptors is a woman aged 30 to 39 with Graves' hyperthyroidism.

This clonotype was detected only a few times. DNA of the CDR3: TGTGCCAGCAGTGACGCCGGGACTTTCGGCTACACCTTC. Translating it yields CASSDAGTFGYTF. The V call is TRBV6-1, the J call TRBJ1-2; perhaps TRBD1 as D (5 bases). The CDR3 length is 13 residues. The germline V gene has CDR1 MNHNS and CDR2 SASEGT. Trimming pared 3 bases from V and 8 bases from J, leaving 13 bases between.

This clonotype was counted a few times. At one boundary the junction diverges from the germline segment, which might be a read error. This CDR3 reads CCGTPFYEQYF. The CDR3 DNA reads TGCTGCGGGACCCCCTTCTACGAGCAGTACTTC. This sequence joins TRBV7-2 and TRBJ2-7, with D tentatively TRBD2 (6 bases). CDR1 is SGHTA, CDR2 FQGNSA, per germline. The CDR3 covers 11 residues.

This clonotype was seen ten or more times. The V and J genes are TRBV27 and TRBJ2-7; 8 bases fit TRBD2. The J segment lost 2 bases and the V segment lost 5 bases, leaving 5 bases of the junction unmatched. CDR1 and CDR2 from the germline V gene are MNHEY and SMNVEV (reference sequence). The CDR3 has 14 residues. The DNA for the CDR3 is TGTGCCAGCAGTCGGGGACTAGTTCCCTACGAGCAGTACTTC. Translating it yields CASSRGLVPYEQYF.

The chain is built from TRBV24-1 and TRBJ2-1; 10 bases match TRBD2. The CDR3 totals 22 residues. V shed 0 bases, J shed 0 bases, and the junction held 16 bases outside the gene matches. Germline CDR1 KGHDR, CDR2 SFDVKD. The CDR3 is CATSDLYRGPASGRGSYNEQFF. Here the CDR3 DNA reads TGTGCCACCAGTGATTTGTATCGGGGGCCGGCTAGCGGGAGAGGCTCCTACAATGAGCAGTTCTTC.

With regard to this clonotype: This sequence may be a read error, since a much larger clone differs from it by one base. J is TRBJ2-2 and V is TRBV7-8; 7 bases map to TRBD2. Germline assignment: CDR1 SGHVS and CDR2 FQNEAQ. The V gene end was trimmed by 1 base and the J gene end by 7 bases; junction bases not matched to a gene: 6. The CDR3 sequence is 15 residues long. CDR3 sequence: CASSLVDGGYGELFF. Written as DNA, the CDR3 is TGTGCCAGCAGCTTAGTTGACGGGGGGTACGGGGAGCTGTTTTTT.

Ten or more counts support this clonotype. The chain uses TRBV3-1 and TRBJ1-1; D is unresolved. Looked up from germline, CDR1 is LGHDT and CDR2 is YNNKEL (reference sequence). Trimming removed 4 bases from V and 1 base from J, with 4 bases in between. The CDR3 extends over 12 amino acids. The CDR3 spells CASSRANTEAFF. The CDR3 region has the DNA TGTGCCAGCAGCCGCGCGAACACTGAAGCTTTCTTT.

This clonotype was counted only a few times. The CDR3 region is CASSDTGRSNEQFF. The CDR3 region has the DNA TGCGCCAGCAGTGACACAGGGAGGAGCAATGAGCAGTTCTTC. The rearrangement uses TRBV10-1 and TRBJ2-1; either TRBD1 or TRBD2 may supply D (6 bases each). Trimming took off 3 bases at V and 6 bases at J, with 12 bases between the two ends. The CDR3 has 14 amino acids. CDR1 is WNHNN, CDR2 SYGVQD, per germline (reference sequence).